This is a list of T cell receptor beta chains from one sample in a study of CD8 T cells in ankylosing spondylitis. TCRdb reprocessed the 5' RACE reads via MiXCR and lists one record per CDR3 protein. The data contain approximately 250,000 distinct CDR3 sequences, 8.2% of them singletons. The sequenced material came from blood, either unsorted or a sorted T cell fraction (not recorded which). The receptor set was obtained from a female donor with ankylosing spondylitis or in good health (not recorded which). Each CDR3 is given with its conserved first and last residue. D genes are given only for firm matches. Rows may omit the clone size; those that give it use once, few, many or a size class.

v_gene: TRBV6-1
abundance: many
d_gene: TRBD1
j_gene: TRBJ2-2
CDR3nt: TGTGCCAGCACTCCGGGACAGACGAACACCGGGGAGCTGTTTTTT
CDR3aa: CASTPGQTNTGELFF

v_gene: TRBV10-3
abundance: many
d_gene: TRBD2
j_gene: TRBJ2-7
CDR3nt: TGTGCCATCAGGACTAGCGGCCAAACCTACGAGCAGTACTTC
CDR3aa: CAIRTSGQTYEQYF

v_gene: TRBV6-1
abundance: -
d_gene: -
j_gene: TRBJ1-5
CDR3nt: TGTGCCAGCATCAAGGCAGGGAATAGCAATCAGCCCCAGCATTTT
CDR3aa: CASIKAGNSNQPQHF

v_gene: TRBV7-9
abundance: many
d_gene: -
j_gene: TRBJ1-6
CDR3nt: TGTGCCAGCAGCTTGGTCTCCAATTCACCCCTCCACTTT
CDR3aa: CASSLVSNSPLHF

v_gene: TRBV24-1
abundance: many
d_gene: -
j_gene: TRBJ2-1
CDR3nt: TGTGCCACCGGGGAAACAGGGTTAAGCTCCTACAATGAGCAGTTCTTC
CDR3aa: CATGETGLSSYNEQFF

v_gene: TRBV6-1
abundance: many
d_gene: TRBD1
j_gene: TRBJ1-1
CDR3nt: TGTGCCAGCAGTCAGGGGGGGAGGAACACTGAAGCTTTCTTT
CDR3aa: CASSQGGRNTEAFF

v_gene: TRBV10-2
abundance: -
d_gene: -
j_gene: TRBJ2-1
CDR3nt: TGCGCCAGCAGTGAGGGTAAACCGGGGTACAATGAGCAGTTCTTC
CDR3aa: CASSEGKPGYNEQFF

v_gene: TRBV29-1
abundance: many
d_gene: -
j_gene: TRBJ1-1
CDR3nt: TGCAGCCCTCAAGGCCGGACAGCTTTCTTT
CDR3aa: CSPQGRTAFF

v_gene: TRBV29-1
abundance: -
d_gene: -
j_gene: TRBJ1-6
CDR3nt: TGCAGCGTTTCCTGGGTAGAAGGCGGGTCACCCCTCCACTTT
CDR3aa: CSVSWVEGGSPLHF

v_gene: TRBV9
abundance: many
d_gene: -
j_gene: TRBJ1-5
CDR3nt: TGTGCCAGCAGCGTAGGGGGAGATTCGCCCCAGCATTTT
CDR3aa: CASSVGGDSPQHF